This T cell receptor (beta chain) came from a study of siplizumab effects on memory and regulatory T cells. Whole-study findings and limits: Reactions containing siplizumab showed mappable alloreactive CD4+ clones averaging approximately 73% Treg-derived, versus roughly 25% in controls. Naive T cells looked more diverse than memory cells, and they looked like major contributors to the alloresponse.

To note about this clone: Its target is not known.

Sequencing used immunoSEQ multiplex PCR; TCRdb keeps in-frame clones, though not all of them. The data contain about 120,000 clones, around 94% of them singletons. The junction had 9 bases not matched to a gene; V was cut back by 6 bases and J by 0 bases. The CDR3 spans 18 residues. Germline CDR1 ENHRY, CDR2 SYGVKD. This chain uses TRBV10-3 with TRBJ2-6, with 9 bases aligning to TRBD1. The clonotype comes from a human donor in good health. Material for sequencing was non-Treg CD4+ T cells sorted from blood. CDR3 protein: CAIRNTGGLASGANVLTF. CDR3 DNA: TGTGCCATCAGGAACACAGGGGGCTTAGCCTCTGGGGCCAACGTCCTGACTTTC.